The sequence of this T cell receptor (beta chain) was determined in a study of blood T cell repertoires in COVID-19. In the study overall: Material from acute and convalescent COVID-19 was sourced from the United States, Italy and Spain. In each case, the material was cDNA or gDNA derived from T cells, B-cell-depleted T cells, or PBMCs.

The CDR3 is made up of 16 amino acids. V was clipped by 7 bases and J by 0 bases, with 16 bases between them. Germline loops: CDR1 MNHEY, CDR2 SMNVEV (reference sequence). As originally analysed: Researchers report that nucleated cell counts were estimated from reference gene primer amplification. Sequenced by immunoSEQ multiplex PCR; TCRdb stores in-frame clones only, minus some. The DNA was the basis for D and trimming; V, J and clone size are from that table. The data contain under 110,000 clones, roughly four fifths of them singletons. This clone has more than one count but fewer than ten. The TCR originated in a woman aged 60 to 75 with acute or convalescent COVID-19. Material: peripheral blood. V and J are TRBV27 and TRBJ1-5; a possible D gene is TRBD1 (6 bases). CDR3 amino acids: CASKTGFGHSNQPQHF. The CDR3, as DNA: TGTGCCAGCAAAACAGGGTTTGGACATAGCAATCAGCCCCAGCATTTT.